One and the same sample provided the 4 T cell receptor beta chains below, sequenced in a study of human T cells and chemical hapten exposure. TCRdb analysed the RACE reads with MiXCR anew, one entry per CDR3 protein. This sample has more than 250,000 distinct CDR3 sequences; approximately 8.6% occur once, and the top ten carry less than 3%. Time point reported: pre-sensitization, week 0. Documented treatment: therapeutic diphenylcyclopropenone sensitization with weekly scalp DPC. Sample: whole blood, taken in connection with sensitization to the hapten diphenylcyclopropenone (DPC). These receptors were obtained from a woman between 40 and 50 years old with alopecia areata. Some clones in this sample may be carry-over from other donors' samples.

This clonotype was detected ten times or more. V is TRBV20-1 and J is TRBJ2-7, with 10 bases that match TRBD1. This CDR3 region has 14 residues. J lost 3 bases, V lost 4 bases, and 6 bases had no gene match. Germline V gives CDR1 DFQATT, CDR2 SNEGSKA (reference sequence). CDR3 in amino acids: CSATAGTGVYEQYF. As DNA, the CDR3 is TGCAGTGCTACGGCCGGGACAGGGGTCTACGAGCAGTACTTC.

The CDR3 nucleotides read TGTGCCAGCAGCTTTGACAGTCGCCCCTATGGCTACACCTTC. Protein: CASSFDSRPYGYTF. The V and J genes are TRBV9 and TRBJ1-2; TRBD1 might be the D (5 bases). The CDR3 spans 14 residues. The germline V gene has CDR1 SGDLS and CDR2 YYNGEE. Trimming stripped 4 bases from V and 4 bases from J, with 14 bases between.

This clonotype was seen many times. The genes are TRBV2 and TRBJ2-7; TRBD2 aligns across 14 bases. The CDR3 totals 13 residues. Germline values: CDR1 SNHLY, CDR2 FYNNEI. J was trimmed by 4 bases and V by 9 bases; bases with no gene match: 2. In nucleotides, the CDR3 is TGTGCCAGTGGGACTAGCGGGAGTTACGAGCAGTACTTC. Translated, it gives CASGTSGSYEQYF.

This clonotype was counted many times. This rearrangement joins TRBV11-3 to TRBJ1-1, with TRBD1 as a possible D gene (5 bases). Trimming took off 5 bases at V and 4 bases at J, with 11 bases between the two ends. This CDR3 spans 13 amino acids. Germline assignment: CDR1 SGHNT and CDR2 YENEEA. CDR3 sequence: CASSRRDGTEAFF. CDR3 coding DNA: TGTGCCAGCAGCCGCAGGGATGGCACTGAAGCTTTCTTT. The complete variable domain, with remaining parts taken from reference TRBV11-3 and TRBJ1-1, reads EAGVVQSPRYKIIEKKQPVAFWCNPISGHNTLYWYLQNLGQGPELLIRYENEEAVDDSQLPKDRFSAERLKGVDSTLKIQPAELGDSAVYLCASSRRDGTEAFFGQGTRLTVV.